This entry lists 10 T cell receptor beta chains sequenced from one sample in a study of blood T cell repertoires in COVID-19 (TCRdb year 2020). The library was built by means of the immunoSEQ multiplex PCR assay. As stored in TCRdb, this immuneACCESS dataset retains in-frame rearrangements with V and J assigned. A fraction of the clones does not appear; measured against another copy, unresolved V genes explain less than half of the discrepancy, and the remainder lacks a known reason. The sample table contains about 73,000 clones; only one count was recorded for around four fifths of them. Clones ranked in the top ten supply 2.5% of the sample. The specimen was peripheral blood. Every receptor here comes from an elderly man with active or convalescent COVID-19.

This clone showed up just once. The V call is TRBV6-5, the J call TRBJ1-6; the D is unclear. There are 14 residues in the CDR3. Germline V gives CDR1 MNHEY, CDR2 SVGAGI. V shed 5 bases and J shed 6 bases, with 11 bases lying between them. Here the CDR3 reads CASSTGSTNSPLHF. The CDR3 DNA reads TGTGCCAGCAGTACCGGGAGTACTAATTCACCCCTCCACTTT.

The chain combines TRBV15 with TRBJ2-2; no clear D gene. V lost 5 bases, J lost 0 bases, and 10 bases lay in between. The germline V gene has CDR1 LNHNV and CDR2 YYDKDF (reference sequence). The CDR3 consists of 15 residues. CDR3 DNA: TGTGCCACCAGCCCCACGCGGACGAACACCGGGGAGCTGTTTTTT. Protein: CATSPTRTNTGELFF.

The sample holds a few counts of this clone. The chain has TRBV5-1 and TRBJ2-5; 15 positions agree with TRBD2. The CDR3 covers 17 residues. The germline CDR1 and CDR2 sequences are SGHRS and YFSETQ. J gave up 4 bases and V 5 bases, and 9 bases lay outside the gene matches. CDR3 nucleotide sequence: TGCGCCAGCAGACCTGGACTAGCGGGGGGGCCGTTAGAGACCCAGTACTTC. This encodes CASRPGLAGGPLETQYF.

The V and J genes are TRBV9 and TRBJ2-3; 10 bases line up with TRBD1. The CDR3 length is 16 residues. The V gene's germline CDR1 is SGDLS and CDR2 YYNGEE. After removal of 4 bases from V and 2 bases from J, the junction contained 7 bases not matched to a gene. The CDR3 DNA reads TGTGCCAGCAGCCCGCGACAGGGGGCAGCCACAGATACGCAGTATTTT. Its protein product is CASSPRQGAATDTQYF.

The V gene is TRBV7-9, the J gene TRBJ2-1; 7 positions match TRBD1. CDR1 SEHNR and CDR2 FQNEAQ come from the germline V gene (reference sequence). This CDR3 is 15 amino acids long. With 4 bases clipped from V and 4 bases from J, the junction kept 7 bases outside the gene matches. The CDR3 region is CASSSFGTVYNEQFF. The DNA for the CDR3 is TGTGCCAGCAGCTCATTCGGGACAGTTTACAATGAGCAGTTCTTC.

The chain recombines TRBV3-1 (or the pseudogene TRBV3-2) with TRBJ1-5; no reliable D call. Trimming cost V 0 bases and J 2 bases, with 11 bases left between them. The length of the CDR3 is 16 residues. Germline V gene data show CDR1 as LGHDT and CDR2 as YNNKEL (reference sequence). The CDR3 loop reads CASSQDFGVGNQPQHF. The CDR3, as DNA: TGTGCCAGCAGCCAAGATTTCGGGGTAGGCAATCAGCCCCAGCATTTT.

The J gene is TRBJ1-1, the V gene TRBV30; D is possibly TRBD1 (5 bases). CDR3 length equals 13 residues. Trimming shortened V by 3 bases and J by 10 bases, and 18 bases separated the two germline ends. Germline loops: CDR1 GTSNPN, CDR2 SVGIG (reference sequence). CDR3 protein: CAWRLGPDGGAFF. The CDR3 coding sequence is TGTGCCTGGAGACTGGGGCCCGACGGGGGAGCTTTCTTT.

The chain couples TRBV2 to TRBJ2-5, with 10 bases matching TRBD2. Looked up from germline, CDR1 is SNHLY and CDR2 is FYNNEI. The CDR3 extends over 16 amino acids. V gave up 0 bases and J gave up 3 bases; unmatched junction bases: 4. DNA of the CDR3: TGTGCCAGCAGTGAAGCGTTACTAGCGGGAAAAGAGACCCAGTACTTC. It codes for CASSEALLAGKETQYF.

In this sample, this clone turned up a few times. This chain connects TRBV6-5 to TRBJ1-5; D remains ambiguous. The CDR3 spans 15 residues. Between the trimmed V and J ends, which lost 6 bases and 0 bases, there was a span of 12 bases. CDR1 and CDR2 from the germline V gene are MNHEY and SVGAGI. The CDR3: CASRWTEFSNQPQHF. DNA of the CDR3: TGTGCCAGCAGATGGACTGAGTTTAGCAATCAGCCCCAGCATTTT.

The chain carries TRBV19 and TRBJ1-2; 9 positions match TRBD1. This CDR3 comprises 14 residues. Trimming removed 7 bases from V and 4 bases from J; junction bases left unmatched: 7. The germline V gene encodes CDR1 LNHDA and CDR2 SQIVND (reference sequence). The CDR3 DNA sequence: TGTGCCAGTACTCGACAGGGGGGCGTCTATGGCTACACCTTC. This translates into CASTRQGGVYGYTF. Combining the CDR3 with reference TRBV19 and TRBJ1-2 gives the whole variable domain DGGITQSPKYLFRKEGQNVTLSCEQNLNHDAMYWYRQDPGQGLRLIYYSQIVNDFQKGDIAEGYSVSREKKESFPLTVTSAQKNPTAFYLCASTRQGGVYGYTFGSGTRLTVV.